Each of the 10 T cell receptor beta chains below was sequenced from the same sample in a study of CD8+CD57+ T cells in acquired aplastic anemia. All patients picked for sequencing had shown, by flow cytometry, an expansion of CD8+CD57+ cells. Genomic DNA constituted the template upon which TCR beta VDJ and CDR3 profiling was performed. Each CDR3 protein gets one entry after TCRdb re-called the reads with MiXCR. Of 310,000 or so distinct CDR3 sequences in the sample, approximately 57% were seen once. The sequencing input was sorted CD4+, CD8+, or CD8+CD57+ T cells (not recorded which) from PBMCs. These receptors all stem from a human donor with aplastic anemia.

CDR3: CASSFPGQDYGYTF. In nucleotides, the CDR3 is TGTGCCAGCAGCTTCCCGGGACAAGACTATGGCTACACCTTC. V and J are TRBV7-9 and TRBJ1-2; tentative D call: TRBD1 (6 bases). The V end lost 3 bases, the J end lost 3 bases, and 11 bases lay between the germline ends. The CDR3 length is 14 residues. CDR1 and CDR2 (germline): SEHNR, FQNEAQ (reference sequence).

This clonotype has more than one count but fewer than ten. The gene calls are TRBV29-1 and TRBJ2-1; TRBD1 matches 10 bases. V was clipped by 4 bases and J by 4 bases; unmatched bases: 1. The germline V gene encodes CDR1 SQVTM and CDR2 ANQGSEA. CDR3 size: 13 residues. The CDR3 protein is CSVGTGGYNEQFF. DNA of the CDR3: TGCAGCGTTGGGACAGGGGGTTACAATGAGCAGTTCTTC.

This clonotype was picked up a small number of times. The rearrangement links TRBV10-3 to TRBJ2-5; tentatively, D is TRBD1 (6 bases). Looked up from germline, CDR1 is ENHRY and CDR2 is SYGVKD. The CDR3 runs to 14 residues. V lost 6 bases to trimming and J lost 4 bases, with 15 bases between them. The CDR3 DNA reads as TGTGCCATCAGACGGGACAAGAGCCGAGAGACCCAGTACTTC. It translates to CAIRRDKSRETQYF.

The rearrangement joins TRBV7-2 to TRBJ2-2; D unclear. The germline gives CDR1 SGHTA, CDR2 FQGNSA. The CDR3 sequence is 13 residues long. V gave up 5 bases and J gave up 4 bases, with 8 bases separating them. CDR3 amino acids: CASSRDLTGELFF. The CDR3 nucleotides read TGTGCCAGCAGCCGAGACCTCACCGGGGAGCTGTTTTTT.

In this sample, this clonotype turned up a few times. V is TRBV19 and J is TRBJ1-6; the D is unclear. V lost 5 bases and J lost 9, with 14 bases in between. The germline V gene has CDR1 LNHDA and CDR2 SQIVND (reference sequence). The CDR3 runs to 14 residues. The CDR3 sequence: CASSGEAQRSPLHF. The CDR3 DNA is TGTGCCAGTAGTGGGGAAGCCCAGCGTTCACCCCTCCACTTT. The full variable domain, its missing parts supplied by reference TRBV19 and TRBJ1-6, is DGGITQSPKYLFRKEGQNVTLSCEQNLNHDAMYWYRQDPGQGLRLIYYSQIVNDFQKGDIAEGYSVSREKKESFPLTVTSAQKNPTAFYLCASSGEAQRSPLHFGNGTRLTVT.

The chain carries TRBV7-6 and TRBJ1-1; D possibly corresponds to TRBD1 (5 bases). CDR1 is SGHVS, CDR2 FNYEAQ, per germline. Trimming shortened V by 4 bases and J by 2 bases, and 8 bases separated the two germline ends. The CDR3 covers 13 residues. The CDR3 is CASSSGLNTEAFF. The CDR3 DNA follows: TGTGCCAGCAGCTCGGGACTTAACACTGAAGCTTTCTTT. Complete variable domain (other parts from reference TRBV7-6 and TRBJ1-1): GAGVSQSPRYKVTKRGQDVALRCDPISGHVSLYWYRQALGQGPEFLTYFNYEAQQDKSGLPNDRFSAERPEGSISTLTIQRTEQRDSAMYRCASSSGLNTEAFFGQGTRLTVV.

V and J are TRBV7-2 and TRBJ2-5; 8 bases agree with TRBD2. There are 16 residues in the CDR3. CDR1 and CDR2 (germline): SGHTA, FQGNSA. Unmatched junction bases numbered 6, after V lost 1 base and J lost 2 bases. The CDR3 region has the DNA TGTGCCAGCAGCTTAGAAGGGCTAGCGGGTCAAGAGACCCAGTACTTC. Amino acid sequence: CASSLEGLAGQETQYF.

This clonotype was found many times. The rearrangement uses TRBV12-3 or TRBV12-4 and TRBJ2-5; 9 bases fit TRBD1. V gave up 5 bases and J gave up 6 bases; unmatched junction bases: 10. The CDR3 contains 15 residues. The CDR3 reads CASSKTGGYGKTQYF. In DNA, the CDR3 is TGTGCCAGCAGTAAAACAGGGGGCTACGGGAAGACCCAGTACTTC.

CDR3 in DNA: TGTGCCAGCAGCTTGGCTCTGGGGAGAGAGACCCAGCATTTT. Translated, it gives CASSLALGRETQHF. The V and J genes are TRBV7-9 and TRBJ1-5; D is undetermined. V lost 3 bases and J lost 11, with 17 bases in between. Germline values: CDR1 SEHNR, CDR2 FQNEAQ (reference sequence). The CDR3 covers 14 residues.

The V and J genes are TRBV5-6 and TRBJ2-7; D is possibly TRBD2 (5 bases). CDR1 SGHDT and CDR2 YYEEEE come from the germline V gene. V shed 4 bases and J shed 3 bases, with 8 bases lying between them. CDR3 length: 12 residues. In DNA, the CDR3 is TGTGCCAGCAGCCGAGACTACTACGAGCAGTACTTC. Protein product: CASSRDYYEQYF.